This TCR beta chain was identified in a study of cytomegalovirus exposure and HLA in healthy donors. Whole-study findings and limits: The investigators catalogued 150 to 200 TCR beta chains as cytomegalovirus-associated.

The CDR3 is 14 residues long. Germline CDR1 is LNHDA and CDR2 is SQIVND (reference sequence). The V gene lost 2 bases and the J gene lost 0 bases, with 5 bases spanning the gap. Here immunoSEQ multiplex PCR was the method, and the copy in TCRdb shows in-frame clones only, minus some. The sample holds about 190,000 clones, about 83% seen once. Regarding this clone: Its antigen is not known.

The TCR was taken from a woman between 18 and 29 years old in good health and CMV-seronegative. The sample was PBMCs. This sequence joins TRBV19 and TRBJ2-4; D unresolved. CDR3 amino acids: CASSIYLAKNIQYF. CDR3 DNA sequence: TGTGCCAGTAGTATATATCTAGCCAAAAACATTCAGTACTTC.